The clone carrying this TCR beta chain was recorded many times. V was cut by 0 bases and J by 2 bases, with 21 bases left in between. This CDR3 region has 20 residues. CDR1 is SGHRS, CDR2 YFSETQ, per germline. The data belong to a study of CD8+CD57+ T cells in acquired aplastic anemia. Background on the study: The sorted CD4+ and CD8+ cells yielded an average approximately 3.3 ug of DNA.

Profiling of TCR beta VDJ combinations and CDR3 sequences used genomic DNA as template. MiXCR was run by TCRdb on the reads, yielding one entry per CDR3 protein. The data hold over 150,000 distinct CDR3 sequences, with around half observed a single time. It was patients with CD8+CD57+ cell expansion by flow cytometry who were chosen for sequencing. This clonotype originated in a human donor with aplastic anemia. The chain joins TRBV5-1 to TRBJ2-6; D is undetermined. Sequenced input: sorted CD4+, CD8+, or CD8+CD57+ T cells (not recorded which) from PBMCs. This CDR3 is CASSLAGTLPARAGANVLTF. Here the CDR3 DNA reads TGCGCCAGCAGCTTGGCCGGTACCCTCCCAGCCCGAGCTGGGGCCAACGTCCTGACTTTC.